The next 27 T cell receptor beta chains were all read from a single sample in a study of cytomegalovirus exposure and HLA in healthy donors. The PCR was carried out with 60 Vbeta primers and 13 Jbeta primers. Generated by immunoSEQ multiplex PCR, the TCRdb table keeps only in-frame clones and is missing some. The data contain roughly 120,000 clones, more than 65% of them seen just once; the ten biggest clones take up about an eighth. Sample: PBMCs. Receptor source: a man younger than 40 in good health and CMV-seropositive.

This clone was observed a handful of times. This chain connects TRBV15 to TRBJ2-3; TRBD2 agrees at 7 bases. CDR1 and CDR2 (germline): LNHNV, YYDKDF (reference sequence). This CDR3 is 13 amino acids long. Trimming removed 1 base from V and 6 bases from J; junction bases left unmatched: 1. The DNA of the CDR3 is TGTGCCACCAGCAGAGGGGAGGGGGATACGCAGTATTTT. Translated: CATSRGEGDTQYF.

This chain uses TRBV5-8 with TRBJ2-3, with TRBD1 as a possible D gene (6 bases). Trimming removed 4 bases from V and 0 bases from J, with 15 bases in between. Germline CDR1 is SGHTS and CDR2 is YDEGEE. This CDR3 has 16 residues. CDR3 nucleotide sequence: TGTGCCAGCAGCAAAGGCACAGGGATAAGCACAGATACGCAGTATTTT. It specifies CASSKGTGISTDTQYF.

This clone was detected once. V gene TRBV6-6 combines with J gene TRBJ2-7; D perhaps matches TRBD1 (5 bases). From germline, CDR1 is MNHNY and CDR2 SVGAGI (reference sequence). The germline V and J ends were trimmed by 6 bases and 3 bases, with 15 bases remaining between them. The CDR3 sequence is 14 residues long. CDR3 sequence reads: CASSRFTGDYEQYF. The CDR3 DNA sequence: TGTGCCAGCAGCCGGTTCACAGGAGACTACGAGCAGTACTTC.

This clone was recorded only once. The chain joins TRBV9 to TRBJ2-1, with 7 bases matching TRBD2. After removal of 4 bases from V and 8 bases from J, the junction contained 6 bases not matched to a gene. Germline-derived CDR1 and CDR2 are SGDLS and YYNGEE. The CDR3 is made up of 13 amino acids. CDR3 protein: CASSPGLVDEQFF. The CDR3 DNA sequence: TGTGCCAGCAGCCCCGGACTAGTAGATGAGCAGTTCTTC.

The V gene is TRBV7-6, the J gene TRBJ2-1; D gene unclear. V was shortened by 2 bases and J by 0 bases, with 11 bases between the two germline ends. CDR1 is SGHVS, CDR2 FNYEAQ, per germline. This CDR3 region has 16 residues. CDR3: CASSLNPASSYNEQFF. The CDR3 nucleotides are TGTGCCAGCAGCTTAAACCCAGCGAGCTCCTACAATGAGCAGTTCTTC. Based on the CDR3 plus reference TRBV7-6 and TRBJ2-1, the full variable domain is GAGVSQSPRYKVTKRGQDVALRCDPISGHVSLYWYRQALGQGPEFLTYFNYEAQQDKSGLPNDRFSAERPEGSISTLTIQRTEQRDSAMYRCASSLNPASSYNEQFFGPGTRLTVL.

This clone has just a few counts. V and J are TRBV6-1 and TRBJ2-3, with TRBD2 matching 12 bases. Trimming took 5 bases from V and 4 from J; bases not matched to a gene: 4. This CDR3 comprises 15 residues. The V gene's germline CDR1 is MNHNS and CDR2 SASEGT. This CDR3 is CASSMTSGGADTQYF. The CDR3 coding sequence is TGTGCCAGCAGTATGACTAGCGGGGGAGCAGATACGCAGTATTTT.

The CDR3 DNA follows: TGTGCCACCGCGTTGGGCATTAGCAATCAGCCCCAGCATTTT. It encodes CATALGISNQPQHF. The chain employs TRBV15 and TRBJ1-5; D is unclear. The V gene lost 8 bases and the J gene lost 0 bases, with 11 bases spanning the gap. Looked up from germline, CDR1 is LNHNV and CDR2 is YYDKDF (reference sequence). The CDR3 runs to 14 residues.

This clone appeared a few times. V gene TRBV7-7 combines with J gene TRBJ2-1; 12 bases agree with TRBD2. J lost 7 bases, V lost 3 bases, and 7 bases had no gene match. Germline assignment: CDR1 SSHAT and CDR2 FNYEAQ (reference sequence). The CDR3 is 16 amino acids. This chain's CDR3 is CASSFSSGGAPNEQFF. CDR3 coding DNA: TGTGCCAGCAGCTTCTCTAGCGGGGGGGCTCCAAATGAGCAGTTCTTC.

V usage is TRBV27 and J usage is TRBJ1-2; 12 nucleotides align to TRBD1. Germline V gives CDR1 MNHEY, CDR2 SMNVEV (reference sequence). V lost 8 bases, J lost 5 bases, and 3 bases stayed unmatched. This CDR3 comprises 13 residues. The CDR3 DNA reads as TGTGCCAGCGCGGGACAGGGGGCGTATGGCTACACCTTC. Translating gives CASAGQGAYGYTF.

The CDR3, as DNA: TGTGCCAGCTCACAGGGACAGGGCTACGAGCAGTACTTC. It specifies CASSQGQGYEQYF. V is TRBV18 and J is TRBJ2-7, with 9 bases matching TRBD1. Germline V gives CDR1 KGHSH, CDR2 LQKENI. V shed 4 bases and J 3 bases; nucleotides not matched to a gene: 1. The CDR3 contains 13 residues.

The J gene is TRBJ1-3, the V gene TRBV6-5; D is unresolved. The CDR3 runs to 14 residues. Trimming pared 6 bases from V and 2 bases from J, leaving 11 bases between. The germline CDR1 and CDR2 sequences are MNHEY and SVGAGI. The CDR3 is CASRRVEPGNTIYF. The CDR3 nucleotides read TGTGCCAGCAGGCGGGTCGAGCCTGGAAACACCATATATTTT.

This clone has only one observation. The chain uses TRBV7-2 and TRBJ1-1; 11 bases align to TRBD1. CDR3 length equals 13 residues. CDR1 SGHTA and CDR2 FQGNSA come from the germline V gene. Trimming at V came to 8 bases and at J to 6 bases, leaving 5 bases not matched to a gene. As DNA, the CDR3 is TGTGCCAGCTTTGGACAGGGGGCGTCTGAAGCTTTCTTT. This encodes CASFGQGASEAFF.

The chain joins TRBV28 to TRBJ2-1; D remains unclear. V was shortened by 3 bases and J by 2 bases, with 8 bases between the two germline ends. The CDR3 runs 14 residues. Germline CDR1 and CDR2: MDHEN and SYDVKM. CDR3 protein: CASSFNRAYNEQFF. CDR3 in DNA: TGTGCCAGCAGTTTCAACCGGGCCTACAATGAGCAGTTCTTC.

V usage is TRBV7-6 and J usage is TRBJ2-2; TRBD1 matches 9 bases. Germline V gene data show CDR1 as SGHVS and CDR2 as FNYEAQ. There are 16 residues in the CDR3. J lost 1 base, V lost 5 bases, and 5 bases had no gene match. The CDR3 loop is CASSLGDRENTGELFF. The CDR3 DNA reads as TGTGCCAGCAGCCTTGGGGACAGGGAGAACACCGGGGAGCTGTTTTTT.

CDR3 loop: CASSLLSSGANVLTF. The CDR3 DNA reads as TGTGCCAGCAGTTTACTCAGCTCTGGGGCCAACGTCCTGACTTTC. This chain uses TRBV27 with TRBJ2-6; D not resolved. The CDR3 has 15 amino acids. Trimming removed 2 bases from V and 0 bases from J, with 5 bases in between. CDR1 MNHEY and CDR2 SMNVEV come from the germline V gene (reference sequence). The entire variable domain, with the rest obtained from reference TRBV27 and TRBJ2-6, is as follows: EAQVTQNPRYLITVTGKKLTVTCSQNMNHEYMSWYRQDPGLGLRQIYYSMNVEVTDKGDVPEGYKVSRKEKRNFPLILESPSPNQTSLYFCASSLLSSGANVLTFGAGSRLTVL.

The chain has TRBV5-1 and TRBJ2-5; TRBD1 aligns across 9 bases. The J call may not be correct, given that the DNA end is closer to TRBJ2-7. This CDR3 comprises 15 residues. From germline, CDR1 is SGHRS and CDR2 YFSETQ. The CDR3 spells CASSSVGQGSYEQYF. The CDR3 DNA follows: TGCGCCAGCAGCTCGGTGGGACAGGGCTCCTACGAGCAGTACTTC.

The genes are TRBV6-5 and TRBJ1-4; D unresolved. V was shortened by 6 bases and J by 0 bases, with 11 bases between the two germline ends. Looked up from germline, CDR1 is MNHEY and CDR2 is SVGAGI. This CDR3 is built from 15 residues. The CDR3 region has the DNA TGTGCCAGCAGCCCCACTGTTGCAACTAATGAAAAACTGTTTTTT. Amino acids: CASSPTVATNEKLFF.

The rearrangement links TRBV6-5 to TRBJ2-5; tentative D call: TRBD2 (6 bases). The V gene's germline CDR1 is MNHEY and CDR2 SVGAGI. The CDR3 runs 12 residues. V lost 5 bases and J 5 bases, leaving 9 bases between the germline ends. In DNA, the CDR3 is TGTGCCAGCAGTGGGACTCAGGAGACCCAGTACTTC. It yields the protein CASSGTQETQYF.

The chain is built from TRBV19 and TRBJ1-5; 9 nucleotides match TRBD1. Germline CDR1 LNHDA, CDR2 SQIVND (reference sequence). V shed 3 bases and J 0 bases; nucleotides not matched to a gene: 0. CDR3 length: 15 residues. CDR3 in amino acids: CASSMTGGSNQPQHF. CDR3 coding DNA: TGTGCCAGTAGTATGACAGGGGGTAGCAATCAGCCCCAGCATTTT.

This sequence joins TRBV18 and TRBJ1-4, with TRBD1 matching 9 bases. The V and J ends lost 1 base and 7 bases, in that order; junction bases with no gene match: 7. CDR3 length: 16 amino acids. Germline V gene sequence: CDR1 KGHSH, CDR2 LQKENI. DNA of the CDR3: TGTGCCAGCTCACCACTTCCGGGGACAGGGACTGAAAAACTGTTTTTT. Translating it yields CASSPLPGTGTEKLFF.

CDR3 DNA: TGCAGCGTTGGAGTCAACTCCTACGAGCAGTACTTC. Its protein is CSVGVNSYEQYF. V is TRBV29-1 and J is TRBJ2-5; D is unclear. Matching the DNA end better, TRBJ2-7 makes the J call doubtful. Germline values: CDR1 SQVTM, CDR2 ANQGSEA. The CDR3 contains 12 residues.

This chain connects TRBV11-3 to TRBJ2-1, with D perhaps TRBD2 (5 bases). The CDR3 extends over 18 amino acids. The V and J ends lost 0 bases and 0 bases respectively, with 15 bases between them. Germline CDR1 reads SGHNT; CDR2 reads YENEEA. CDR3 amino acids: CASSLDQSGSSSYNEQFF. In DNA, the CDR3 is TGTGCCAGCAGCTTAGATCAAAGCGGTTCAAGCTCCTACAATGAGCAGTTCTTC.

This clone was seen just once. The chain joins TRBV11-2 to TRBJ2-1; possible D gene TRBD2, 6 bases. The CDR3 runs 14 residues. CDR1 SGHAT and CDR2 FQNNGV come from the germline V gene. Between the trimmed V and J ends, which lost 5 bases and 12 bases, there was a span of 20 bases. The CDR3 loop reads CASSPDGSNEGQFF. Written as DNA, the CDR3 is TGTGCCAGCAGCCCGGACGGGAGCAACGAGGGGCAGTTCTTC.

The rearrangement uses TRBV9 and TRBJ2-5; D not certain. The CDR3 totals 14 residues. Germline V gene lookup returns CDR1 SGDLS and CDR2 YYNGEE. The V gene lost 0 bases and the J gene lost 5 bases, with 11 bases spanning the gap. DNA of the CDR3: TGTGCCAGCAGCGTAGGGAGTAGCCCTGAGACCCAGTACTTC. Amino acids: CASSVGSSPETQYF.

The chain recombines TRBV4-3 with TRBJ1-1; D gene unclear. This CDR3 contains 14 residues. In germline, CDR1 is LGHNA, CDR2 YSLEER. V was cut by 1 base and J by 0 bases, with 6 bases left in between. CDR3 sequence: CASSQGAVNTEAFF. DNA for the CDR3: TGCGCCAGCAGCCAAGGGGCAGTGAACACTGAAGCTTTCTTT.

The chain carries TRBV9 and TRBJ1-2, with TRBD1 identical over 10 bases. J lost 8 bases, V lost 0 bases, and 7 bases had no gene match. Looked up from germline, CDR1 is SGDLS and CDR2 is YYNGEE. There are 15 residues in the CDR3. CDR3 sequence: CASSVGGQGVGGYTF. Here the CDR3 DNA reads TGTGCCAGCAGCGTAGGCGGACAGGGGGTAGGAGGCTACACCTTC.

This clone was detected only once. The CDR3 coding sequence is TGTGCCACCAGCAGAGATCGGGGGGCAAAACTTCAGTTCTTC. This codes for CATSRDRGAKLQFF. This chain connects TRBV15 to TRBJ2-1, with D tentatively TRBD2 (7 bases). Looked up from germline, CDR1 is LNHNV and CDR2 is YYDKDF (reference sequence). This CDR3 region has 14 residues. Trimming cost V 0 bases and J 13 bases, with 16 bases left between them. Full variable domain (rest looked up from reference TRBV15 and TRBJ2-1): DAMVIQNPRYQVTQFGKPVTLSCSQTLNHNVMYWYQQKSSQAPKLLFHYYDKDFNNEADTPDNFQSRRPNTSFCFLDIRSPGLGDTAMYLCATSRDRGAKLQFFGPGTRLTVL.